The source of this T cell receptor (beta chain) is a study of T cells in Graves' hyperthyroidism and ophthalmopathy. This clonotype was seen repeatedly, ten times or more. From RNA transcripts, TCR beta CDR3 regions were amplified. The HTBI primer set was used in a first-round RT-PCR of the TCR CDR3. MiXCR, run by TCRdb on the multiplex PCR reads, gives a single entry per CDR3 protein. The repertoire has more than 350,000 distinct CDR3 sequences, approximately 14% of them found once; the top ten carry roughly a fifth. Disease duration was under 3 months in the ophthalmopathy patients, who also had a Clinical Activity Score of at least 3 and a NOSPECS grade of at least 4. With V trimmed by 3 bases and J by 2 bases, 6 bases remained unmatched. This CDR3 is built from 15 residues.

The clonotype was recovered from a woman aged 60-70 years with Graves' ophthalmopathy. The sample consisted of blood. The V and J genes are TRBV12-3 or TRBV12-4 and TRBJ2-7; TRBD2 matches 8 bases. The DNA of the CDR3 is TGTGCCAGCAGTTTCGGGGCGGGAGGCCCCTACGAGCAGTACTTC. Protein: CASSFGAGGPYEQYF.